This paragraph covers one T cell receptor (beta chain) sequence. No antigen is known for it. An even split of each subset's genomic DNA across several immunoSEQ plates was performed. Under the authors' procedure: ImmunoSEQ yielded junction-only sequences lacking quality scores, so filtering differed. The assay was immunoSEQ multiplex PCR, and TCRdb's table has in-frame clones only and misses some. D and trimming come from the DNA, and the V and J calls and clone size come from that table. The profile shows hundreds of thousands of clones, 79% of them singletons. Per the germline V gene, CDR1 is SQVTM and CDR2 is ANQGSEA. This CDR3 comprises 12 residues. With 6 bases removed from V and 11 bases from J, the gap between germline ends came to 19 bases. This sample is drawn from a study of shared clonotypes between healthy human individuals. Study-wide results and caveats: What limited the represented genetic and exposure-history diversity was the small number of donors.

The receptor was derived from a woman aged 35 to 49 in good health. Some clones in this sample may be carry-over from other donors' samples. The gene calls are TRBV29-1 and TRBJ2-5, with D perhaps matching TRBD1 or TRBD2 (5 bases each). The specimen was PBMCs. In DNA form, the CDR3 reads TGCAGCGTGTTAGAGGGGTATAGCCCTCAGTACTTC. Protein: CSVLEGYSPQYF.